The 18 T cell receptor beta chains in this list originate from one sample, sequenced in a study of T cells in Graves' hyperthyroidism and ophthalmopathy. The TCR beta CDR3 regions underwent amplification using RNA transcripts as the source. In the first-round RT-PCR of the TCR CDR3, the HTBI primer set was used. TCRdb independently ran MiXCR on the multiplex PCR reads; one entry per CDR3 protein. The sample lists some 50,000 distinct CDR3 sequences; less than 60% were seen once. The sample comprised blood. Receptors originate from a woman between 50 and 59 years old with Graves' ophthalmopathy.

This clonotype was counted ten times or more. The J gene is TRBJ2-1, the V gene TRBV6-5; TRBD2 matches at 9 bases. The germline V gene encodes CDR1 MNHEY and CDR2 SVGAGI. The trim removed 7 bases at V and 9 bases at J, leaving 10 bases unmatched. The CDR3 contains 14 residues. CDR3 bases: TGTGCCAGCAAACCCCTAGCGGGGTCGGGTGAGCAGTTCTTC. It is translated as CASKPLAGSGEQFF.

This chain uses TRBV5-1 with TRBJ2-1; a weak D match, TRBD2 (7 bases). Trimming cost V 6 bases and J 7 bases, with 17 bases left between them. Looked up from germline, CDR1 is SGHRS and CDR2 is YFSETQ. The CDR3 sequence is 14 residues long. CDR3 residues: CASTFGGQGNEQFF. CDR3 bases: TGCGCCAGCACCTTCGGGGGGCAAGGGAATGAGCAGTTCTTC.

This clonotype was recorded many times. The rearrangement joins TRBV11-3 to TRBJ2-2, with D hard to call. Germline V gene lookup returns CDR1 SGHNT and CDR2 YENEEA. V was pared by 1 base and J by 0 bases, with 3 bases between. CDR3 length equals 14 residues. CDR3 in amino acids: CASSLAANTGELFF. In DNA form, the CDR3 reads TGTGCCAGCAGCTTAGCCGCGAACACCGGGGAGCTGTTTTTT.

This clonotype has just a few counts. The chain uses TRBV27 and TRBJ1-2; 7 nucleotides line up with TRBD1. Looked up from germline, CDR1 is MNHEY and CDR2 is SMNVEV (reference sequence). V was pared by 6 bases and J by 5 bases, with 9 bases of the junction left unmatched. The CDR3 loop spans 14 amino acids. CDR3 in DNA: TGTGCCAGCAGAAACAGGGACAGACATTATGGCTACACCTTC. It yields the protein CASRNRDRHYGYTF.

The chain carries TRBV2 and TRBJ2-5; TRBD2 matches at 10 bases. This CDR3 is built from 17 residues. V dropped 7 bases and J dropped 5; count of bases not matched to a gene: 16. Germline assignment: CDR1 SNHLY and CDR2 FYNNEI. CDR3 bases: TGTGCCAGCACCCTCCCTGACGGCCTAGCGGGAGACGAGACCCAGTACTTC. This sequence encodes CASTLPDGLAGDETQYF.

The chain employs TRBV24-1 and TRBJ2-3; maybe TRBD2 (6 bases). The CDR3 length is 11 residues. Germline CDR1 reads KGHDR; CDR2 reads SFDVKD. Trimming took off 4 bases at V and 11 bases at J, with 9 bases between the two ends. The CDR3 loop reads CATSEEGLQYF. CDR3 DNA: TGTGCCACCAGTGAGGAGGGGCTGCAGTATTTT.

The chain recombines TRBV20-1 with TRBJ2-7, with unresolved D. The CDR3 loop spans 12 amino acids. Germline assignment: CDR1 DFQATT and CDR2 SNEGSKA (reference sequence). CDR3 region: CGVVSSSYEQYF. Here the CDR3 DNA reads TGCGGTGTTGTCTCTAGCTCCTACGAGCAGTACTTC.

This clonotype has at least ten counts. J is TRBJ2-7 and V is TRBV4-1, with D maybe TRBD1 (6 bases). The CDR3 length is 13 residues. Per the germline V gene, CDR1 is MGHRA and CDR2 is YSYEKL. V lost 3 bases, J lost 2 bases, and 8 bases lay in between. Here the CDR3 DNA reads TGCGCCAGCAGCCAGGACAGAACCTACGAGCAGTACTTC. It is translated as CASSQDRTYEQYF.

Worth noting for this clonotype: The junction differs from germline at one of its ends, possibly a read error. This chain's CDR3 is CAISDKGETKYF. Here the CDR3 DNA reads TGTGCCATCAGTGATAAAGGAGAGACCAAGTACTTC. The V call is TRBV10-3, the J call TRBJ2-5; no firm D call. This CDR3 is 12 amino acids long. Looked up from germline, CDR1 is ENHRY and CDR2 is SYGVKD.

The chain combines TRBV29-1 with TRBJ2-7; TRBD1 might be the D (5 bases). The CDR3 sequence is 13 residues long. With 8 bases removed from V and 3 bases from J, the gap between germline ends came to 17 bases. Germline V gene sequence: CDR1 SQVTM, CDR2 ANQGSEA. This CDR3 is CSSYLGPGYEQYF. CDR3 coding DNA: TGCAGCAGTTACTTGGGGCCTGGCTACGAGCAGTACTTC.

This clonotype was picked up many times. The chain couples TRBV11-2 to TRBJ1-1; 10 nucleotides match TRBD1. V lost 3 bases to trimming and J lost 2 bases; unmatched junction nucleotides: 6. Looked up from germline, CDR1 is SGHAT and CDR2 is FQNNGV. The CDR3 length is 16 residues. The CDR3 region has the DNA TGTGCCAGCAGCTTGGCCGGGACAGGGGCTAACACTGAAGCTTTCTTT. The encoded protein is CASSLAGTGANTEAFF. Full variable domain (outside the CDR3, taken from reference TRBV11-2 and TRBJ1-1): EAGVAQSPRYKIIEKRQSVAFWCNPISGHATLYWYQQILGQGPKLLIQFQNNGVVDDSQLPKDRFSAERLKGVDSTLKIQPAKLEDSAVYLCASSLAGTGANTEAFFGQGTRLTVV.

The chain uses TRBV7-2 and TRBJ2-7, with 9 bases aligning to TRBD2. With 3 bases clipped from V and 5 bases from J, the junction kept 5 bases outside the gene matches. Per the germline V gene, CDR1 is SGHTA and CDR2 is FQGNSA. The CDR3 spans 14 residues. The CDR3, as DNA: TGTGCCAGCAGCTTTTGGCGGGGGGGAGACGAGCAGTACTTC. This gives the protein CASSFWRGGDEQYF.

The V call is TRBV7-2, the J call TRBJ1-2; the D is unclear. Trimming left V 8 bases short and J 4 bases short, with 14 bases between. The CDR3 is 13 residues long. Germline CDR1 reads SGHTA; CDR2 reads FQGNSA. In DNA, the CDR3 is TGTGCCAGCTCCGCGAACTCGGCCTATGGCTACACCTTC. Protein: CASSANSAYGYTF.

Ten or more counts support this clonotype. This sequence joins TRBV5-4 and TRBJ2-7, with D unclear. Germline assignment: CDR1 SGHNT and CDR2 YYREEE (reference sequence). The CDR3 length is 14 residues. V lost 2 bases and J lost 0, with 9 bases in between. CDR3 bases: TGTGCCAGCAGCTTCGACTTGAGCTCCTACGAGCAGTACTTC. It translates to CASSFDLSSYEQYF.

For the CDR3, the DNA is TGTGCCAGCAGCTTTAGCGGAGGGGGCCACAATGAGCAGTTCTTC. Translating it yields CASSFSGGGHNEQFF. The chain employs TRBV7-9 and TRBJ2-1; possible D gene TRBD1, 7 bases. The CDR3 length is 15 residues. The germline gives CDR1 SEHNR, CDR2 FQNEAQ (reference sequence). V was clipped by 3 bases and J by 5 bases, with 14 bases between them.

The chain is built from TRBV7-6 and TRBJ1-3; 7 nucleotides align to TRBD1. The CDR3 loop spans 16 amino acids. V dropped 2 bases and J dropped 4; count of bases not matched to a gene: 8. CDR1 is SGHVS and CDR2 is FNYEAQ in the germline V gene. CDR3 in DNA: TGTGCCAGCAGCTTAAGGGCAGGGGGGCACGGAAACACCATATATTTT. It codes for CASSLRAGGHGNTIYF.

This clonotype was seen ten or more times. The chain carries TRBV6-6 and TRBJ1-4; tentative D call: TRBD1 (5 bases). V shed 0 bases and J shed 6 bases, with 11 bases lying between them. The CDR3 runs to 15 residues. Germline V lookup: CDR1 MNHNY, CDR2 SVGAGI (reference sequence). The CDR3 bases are TGTGCCAGCAGTTACTCGAGGGGTACCGATGAAAAACTGTTTTTT. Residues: CASSYSRGTDEKLFF.

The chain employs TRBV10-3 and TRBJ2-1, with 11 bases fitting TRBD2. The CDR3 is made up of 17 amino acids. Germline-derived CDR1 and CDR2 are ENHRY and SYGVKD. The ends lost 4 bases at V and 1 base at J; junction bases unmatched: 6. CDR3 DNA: TGTGCCATCAGTGGACTAGCGGGAAGAGGGTCCTACAATGAGCAGTTCTTC. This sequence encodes CAISGLAGRGSYNEQFF.